This T cell receptor beta chain originates from a study of blood T cell repertoires in COVID-19. Study details: In each case, the material was cDNA or gDNA derived from T cells, B-cell-depleted T cells, or PBMCs.

Clones were read by immunoSEQ multiplex PCR, and TCRdb kept only the in-frame ones, dropping some. The profile shows about 260,000 clones, around 87% of them singletons. This clone showed up just a few times. Sequenced input: peripheral blood. The receptor's source is a woman in her thirties or forties who had recovered from COVID-19.

In nucleotides, the CDR3 is TGTGCCACCAGTGACCGGGACACGGATTCTAATACGCAGTATTTT. This encodes CATSDRDTDSNTQYF. The J gene is TRBJ2-3, the V gene TRBV24-1, with a tentative D call TRBD1 (6 bases). This CDR3 has 15 amino acids. Germline CDR1 reads KGHDR; CDR2 reads SFDVKD. V was clipped by 4 bases and J by 7 bases, with 17 bases between them.